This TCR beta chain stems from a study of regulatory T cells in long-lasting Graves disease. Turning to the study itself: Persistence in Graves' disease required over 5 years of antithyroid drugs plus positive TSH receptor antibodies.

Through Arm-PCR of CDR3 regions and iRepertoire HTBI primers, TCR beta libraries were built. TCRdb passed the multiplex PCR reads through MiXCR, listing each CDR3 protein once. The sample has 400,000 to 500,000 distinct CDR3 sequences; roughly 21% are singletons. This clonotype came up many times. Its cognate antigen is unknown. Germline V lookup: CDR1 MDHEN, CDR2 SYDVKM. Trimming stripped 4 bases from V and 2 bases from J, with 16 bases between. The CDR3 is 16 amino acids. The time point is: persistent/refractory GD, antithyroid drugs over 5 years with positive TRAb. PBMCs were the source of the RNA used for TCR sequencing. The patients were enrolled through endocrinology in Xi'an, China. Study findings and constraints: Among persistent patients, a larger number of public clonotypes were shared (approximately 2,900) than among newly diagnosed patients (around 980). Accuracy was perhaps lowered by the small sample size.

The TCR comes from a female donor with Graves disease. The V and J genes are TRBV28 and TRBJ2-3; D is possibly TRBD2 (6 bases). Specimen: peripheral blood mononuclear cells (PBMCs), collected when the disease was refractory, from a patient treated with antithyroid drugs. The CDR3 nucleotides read TGTGCCAGCAGTTCCCCCCGGGGGAGGCCCACAGATACGCAGTATTTT. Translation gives CASSSPRGRPTDTQYF.